The present entry profiles one T cell receptor (beta chain) with its context. This clonotype was seen at least ten times. No antigen is known for it. No per-base quality is available; no much larger clone lies one base away. TCR beta VDJ combination and CDR3 sequence profiling used genomic DNA as the template. An Illumina HiSeq 2000 was used for TCR repertoire sequencing. In the paper's pipeline: Repertoire assessment relied on Simpson's diversity index, CDR3 size and DJ length profiles, and TRBV/TRBJ rearrangement plots. The most abundant DNA sequence in the deep sequencing data was taken as the immunodominant clone. CDR3 amino acid sequences were checked for sharing between subjects and were compared against published repertoires and the VDJdb database. TCRdb reprocessed the public reads (quality trimming at Q25 with fastp, clone calling with MiXCR) and kept in-frame beta chains. Rows merge per CDR3 protein into single entries with the most common DNA and genes. The V and J calls, along with clone size, are taken from TCRdb and not from the paper's own processing. The sample table holds 150,000 or so distinct CDR3 sequences, of which roughly 48% were seen once. Together, the top ten hold 2.5% to 3% of the sample.

These data come from a study of CD8+CD57+ T cells in acquired aplastic anemia (dated by TCRdb to 2017 to 2018). About the investigation overall: A mean of about 3.2 ug of DNA, ranging from roughly 0.2 to 27.4 ug, was extracted from sorted CD4+ and CD8+ cells. CD8+CD57+ expansion was defined as frequency above the mean frequency observed in healthy subjects. Overall study outcomes, separate from this receptor: Patients and healthy controls showed no significant difference in CD8+ Simpson's diversity (P=0.060). Roughly 30 CD8+ CDR3 sequences were shared between patients and controls but appeared highly expressed in patients and within their immunodominant clones.

After removal of 4 bases from V and 9 bases from J, the junction retains 5 bases not matched to a gene. The CDR3 sequence holds 15 residues, the cysteine and phenylalanine included. Only the CDR3 portion is preserved as DNA: 45 bases, with reading frame beginning at the first base. According to the germline V gene, CDR1 reads MNHNS and CDR2 reads SASEGT. The patients picked for sequencing were ones in whom flow cytometry had shown an expansion of CD8+CD57+ cells. Every patient had a diagnosis of severe acquired aplastic anemia based on International Study of Aplastic Anemia and Agranulocytosis and Camitta criteria. At the time blood was sampled, none of the patients had received any therapy. In this study, sorted CD4+ and CD8+ T cells from the blood of healthy subjects and of severe aplastic anemia patients had their TCR repertoires deep-sequenced. Patients were enrolled in the USA under clinicaltrials.gov protocols 00001620, 01623167, 00001397, 00071045, 00081523 and 00961064. Ficoll-Paque density gradient centrifugation was used to isolate peripheral blood mononuclear cells. Before DNA extraction, CD4+ and CD8+ T cells were sorted with FACS or magnetic beads.

The origin of this receptor is a human donor with aplastic anemia. The sequence is built from TRBV6-1 and TRBJ2-1; TRBD2 fits 14 bases in the junction. Sequencing was carried out using sorted CD4+, CD8+, or CD8+CD57+ T cells (not recorded which) from PBMCs. The DNA reads as follows: TGTGCCAGCAGTGGGGGACTAGCGGGAGTAGGTGAGCAGTTCTTC. Its protein reads: CASSGGLAGVGEQFF.